The T cell receptor (beta chain) described here comes from a study of blood T cell repertoires in COVID-19. In the study overall: Italy, Spain and the United States were the sources of the convalescent and acute COVID-19 samples.

The CDR3 spans 16 residues. The germline V gene encodes CDR1 MGHRA and CDR2 YSYEKL. With V trimmed by 4 bases and J by 4 bases, 11 bases remained unmatched. In the source study's methods: From reference gene primer amplification, estimates of nucleated cell counts were derived. TCRdb keeps only in-frame clones here, not all; method: immunoSEQ multiplex PCR. V and J calls and clone size are given by that table; D and trimming were obtained from the DNA. The data show approximately 200,000 clones, with 75% to 85% seen just once and nearly 6% held by the top ten. Sequenced sample: peripheral blood. The chain uses TRBV4-1 and TRBJ2-7; 9 bases match TRBD2. This clonotype originated in a woman in her forties with COVID-19, enrolled during active disease. The CDR3 is CASSPPPGLAPYEQYF. The CDR3 DNA follows: TGCGCCAGCAGCCCACCCCCGGGACTAGCCCCATACGAGCAGTACTTC.